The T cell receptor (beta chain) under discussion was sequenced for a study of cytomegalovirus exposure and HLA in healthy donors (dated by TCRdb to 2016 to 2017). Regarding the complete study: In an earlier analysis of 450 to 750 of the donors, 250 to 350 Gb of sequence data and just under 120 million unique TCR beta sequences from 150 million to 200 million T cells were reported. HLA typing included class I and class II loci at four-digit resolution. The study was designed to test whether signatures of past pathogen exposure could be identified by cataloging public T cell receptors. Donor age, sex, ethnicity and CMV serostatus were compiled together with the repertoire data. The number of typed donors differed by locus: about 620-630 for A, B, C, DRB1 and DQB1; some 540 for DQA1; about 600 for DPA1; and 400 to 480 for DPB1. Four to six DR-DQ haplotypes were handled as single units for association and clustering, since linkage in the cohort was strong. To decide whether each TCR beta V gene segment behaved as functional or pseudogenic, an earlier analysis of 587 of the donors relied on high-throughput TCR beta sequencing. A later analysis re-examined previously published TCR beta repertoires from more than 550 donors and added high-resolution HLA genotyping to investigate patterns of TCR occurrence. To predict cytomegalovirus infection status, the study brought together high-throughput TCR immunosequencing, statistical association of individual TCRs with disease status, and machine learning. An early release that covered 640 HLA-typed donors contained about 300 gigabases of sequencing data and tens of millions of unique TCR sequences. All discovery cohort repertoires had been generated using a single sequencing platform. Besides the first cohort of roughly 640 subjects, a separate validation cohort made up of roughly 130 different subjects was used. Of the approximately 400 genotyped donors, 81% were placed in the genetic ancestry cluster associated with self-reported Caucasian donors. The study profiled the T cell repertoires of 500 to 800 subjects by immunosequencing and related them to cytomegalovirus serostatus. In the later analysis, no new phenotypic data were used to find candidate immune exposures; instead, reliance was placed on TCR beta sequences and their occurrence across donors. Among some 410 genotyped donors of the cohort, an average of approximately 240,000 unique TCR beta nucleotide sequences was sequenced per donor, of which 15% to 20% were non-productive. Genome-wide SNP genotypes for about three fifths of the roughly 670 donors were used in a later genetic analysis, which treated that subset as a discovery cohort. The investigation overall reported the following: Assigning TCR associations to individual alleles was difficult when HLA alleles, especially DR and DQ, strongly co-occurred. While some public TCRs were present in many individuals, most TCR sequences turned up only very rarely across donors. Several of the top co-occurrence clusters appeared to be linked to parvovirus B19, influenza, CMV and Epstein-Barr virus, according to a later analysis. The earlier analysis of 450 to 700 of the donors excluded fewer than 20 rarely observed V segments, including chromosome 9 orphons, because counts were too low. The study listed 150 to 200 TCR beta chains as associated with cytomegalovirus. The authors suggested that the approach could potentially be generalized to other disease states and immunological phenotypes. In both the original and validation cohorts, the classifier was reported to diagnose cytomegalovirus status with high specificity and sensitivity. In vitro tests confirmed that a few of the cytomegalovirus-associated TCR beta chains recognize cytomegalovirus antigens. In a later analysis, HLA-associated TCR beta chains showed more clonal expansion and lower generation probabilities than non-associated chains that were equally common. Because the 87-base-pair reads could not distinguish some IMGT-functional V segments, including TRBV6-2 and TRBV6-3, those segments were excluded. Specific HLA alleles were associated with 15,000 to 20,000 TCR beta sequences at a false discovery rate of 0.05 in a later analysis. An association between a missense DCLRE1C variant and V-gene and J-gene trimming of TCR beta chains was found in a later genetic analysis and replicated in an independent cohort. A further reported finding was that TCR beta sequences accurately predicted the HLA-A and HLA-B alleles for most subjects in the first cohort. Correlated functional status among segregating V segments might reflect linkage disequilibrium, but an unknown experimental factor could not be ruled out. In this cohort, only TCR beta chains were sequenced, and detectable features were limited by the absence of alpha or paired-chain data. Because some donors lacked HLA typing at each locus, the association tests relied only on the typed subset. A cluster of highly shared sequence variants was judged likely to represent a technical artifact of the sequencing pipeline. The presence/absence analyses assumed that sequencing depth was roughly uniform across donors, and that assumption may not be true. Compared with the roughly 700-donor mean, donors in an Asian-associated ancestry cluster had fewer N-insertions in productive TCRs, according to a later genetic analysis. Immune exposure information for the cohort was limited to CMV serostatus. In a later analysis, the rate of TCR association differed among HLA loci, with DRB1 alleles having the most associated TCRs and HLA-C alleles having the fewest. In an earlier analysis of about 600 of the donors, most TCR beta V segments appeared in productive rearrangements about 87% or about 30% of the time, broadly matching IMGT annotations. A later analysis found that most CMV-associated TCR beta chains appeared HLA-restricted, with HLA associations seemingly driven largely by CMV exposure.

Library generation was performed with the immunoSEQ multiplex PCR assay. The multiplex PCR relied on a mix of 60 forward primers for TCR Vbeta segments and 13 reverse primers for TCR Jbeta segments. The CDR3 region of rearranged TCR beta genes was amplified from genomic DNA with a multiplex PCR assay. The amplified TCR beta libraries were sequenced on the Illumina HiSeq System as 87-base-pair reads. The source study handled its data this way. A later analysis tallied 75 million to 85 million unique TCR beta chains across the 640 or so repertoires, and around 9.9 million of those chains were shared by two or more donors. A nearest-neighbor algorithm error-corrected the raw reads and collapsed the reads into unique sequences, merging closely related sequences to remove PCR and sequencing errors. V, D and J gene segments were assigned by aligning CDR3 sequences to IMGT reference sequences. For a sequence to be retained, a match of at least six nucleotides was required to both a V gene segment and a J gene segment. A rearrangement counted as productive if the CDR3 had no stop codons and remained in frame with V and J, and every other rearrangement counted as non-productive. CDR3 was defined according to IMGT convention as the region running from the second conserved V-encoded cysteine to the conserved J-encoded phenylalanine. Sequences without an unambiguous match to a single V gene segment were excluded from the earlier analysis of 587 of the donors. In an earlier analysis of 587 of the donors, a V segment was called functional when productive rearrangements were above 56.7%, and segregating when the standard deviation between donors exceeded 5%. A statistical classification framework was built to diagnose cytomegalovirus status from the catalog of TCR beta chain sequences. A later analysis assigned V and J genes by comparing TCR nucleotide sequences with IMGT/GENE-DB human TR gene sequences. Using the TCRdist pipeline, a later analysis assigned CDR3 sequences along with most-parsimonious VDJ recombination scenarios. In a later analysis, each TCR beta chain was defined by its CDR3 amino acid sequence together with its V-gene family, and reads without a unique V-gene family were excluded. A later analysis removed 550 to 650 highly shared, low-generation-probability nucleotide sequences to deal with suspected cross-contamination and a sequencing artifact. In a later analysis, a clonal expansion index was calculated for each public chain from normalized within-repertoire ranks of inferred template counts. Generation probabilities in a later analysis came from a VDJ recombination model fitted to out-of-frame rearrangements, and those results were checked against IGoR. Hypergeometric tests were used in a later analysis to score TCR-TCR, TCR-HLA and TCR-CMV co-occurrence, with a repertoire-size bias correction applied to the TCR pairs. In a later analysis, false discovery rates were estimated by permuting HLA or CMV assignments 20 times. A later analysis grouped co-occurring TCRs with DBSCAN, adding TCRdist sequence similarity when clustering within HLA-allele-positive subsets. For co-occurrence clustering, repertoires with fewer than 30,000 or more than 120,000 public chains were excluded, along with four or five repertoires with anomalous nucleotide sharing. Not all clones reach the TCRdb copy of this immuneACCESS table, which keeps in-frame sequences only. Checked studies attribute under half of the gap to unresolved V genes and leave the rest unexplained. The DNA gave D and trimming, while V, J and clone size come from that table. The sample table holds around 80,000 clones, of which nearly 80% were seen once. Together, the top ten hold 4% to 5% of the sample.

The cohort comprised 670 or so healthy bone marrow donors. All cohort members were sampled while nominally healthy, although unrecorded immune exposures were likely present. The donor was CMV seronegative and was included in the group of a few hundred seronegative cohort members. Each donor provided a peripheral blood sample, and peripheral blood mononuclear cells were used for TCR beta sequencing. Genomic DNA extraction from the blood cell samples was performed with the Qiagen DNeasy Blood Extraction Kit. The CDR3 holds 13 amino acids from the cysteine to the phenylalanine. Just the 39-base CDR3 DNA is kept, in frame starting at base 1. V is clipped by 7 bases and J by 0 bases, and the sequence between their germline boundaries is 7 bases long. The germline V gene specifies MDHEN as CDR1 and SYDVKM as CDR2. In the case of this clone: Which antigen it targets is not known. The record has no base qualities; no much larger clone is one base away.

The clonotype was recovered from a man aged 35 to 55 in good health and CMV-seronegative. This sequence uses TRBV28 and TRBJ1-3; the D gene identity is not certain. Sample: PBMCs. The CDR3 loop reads CASTGISGNTIYF. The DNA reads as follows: TGTGCCAGCACCGGGATCTCTGGAAACACCATATATTTT. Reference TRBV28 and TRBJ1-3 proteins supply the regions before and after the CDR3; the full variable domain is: DVKVTQSSRYLVKRTGEKVFLECVQDMDHENMFWYRQDPGLGLRLIYFSYDVKMKEKGDIPEGYSVSREKKERFSLILESASTNQTSMYLCASTGISGNTIYFGEGSWLTVV.